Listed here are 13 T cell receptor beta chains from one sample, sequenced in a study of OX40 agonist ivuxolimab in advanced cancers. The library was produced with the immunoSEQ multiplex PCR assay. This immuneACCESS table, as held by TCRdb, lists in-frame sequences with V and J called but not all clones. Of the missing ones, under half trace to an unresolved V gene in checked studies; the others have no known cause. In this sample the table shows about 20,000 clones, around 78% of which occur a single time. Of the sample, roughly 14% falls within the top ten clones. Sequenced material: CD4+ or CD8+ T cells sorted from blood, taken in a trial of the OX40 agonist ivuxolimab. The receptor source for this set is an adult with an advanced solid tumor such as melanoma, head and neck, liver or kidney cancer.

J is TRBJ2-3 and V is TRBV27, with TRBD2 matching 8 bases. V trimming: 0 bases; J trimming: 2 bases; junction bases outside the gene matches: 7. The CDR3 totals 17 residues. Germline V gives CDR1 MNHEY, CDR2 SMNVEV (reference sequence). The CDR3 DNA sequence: TGTGCCAGCAGTTTATCGGTCGGACTAGCCAACACAGATACGCAGTATTTT. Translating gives CASSLSVGLANTDTQYF.

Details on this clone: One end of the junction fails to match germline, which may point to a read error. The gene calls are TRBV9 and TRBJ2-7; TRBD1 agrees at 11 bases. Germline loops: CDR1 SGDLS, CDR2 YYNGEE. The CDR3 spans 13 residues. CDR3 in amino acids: CASSGPGQGERHF. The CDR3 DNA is TGTGCCAGCAGCGGACCGGGACAGGGGGAGAGGCACTTC.

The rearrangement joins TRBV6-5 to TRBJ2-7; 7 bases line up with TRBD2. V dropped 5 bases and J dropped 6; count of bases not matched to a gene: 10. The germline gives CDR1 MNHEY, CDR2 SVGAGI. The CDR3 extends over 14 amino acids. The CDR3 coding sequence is TGTGCCAGCAGTAGGACGGGAGGAGTAGGCGAGCAGTACTTC. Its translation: CASSRTGGVGEQYF.

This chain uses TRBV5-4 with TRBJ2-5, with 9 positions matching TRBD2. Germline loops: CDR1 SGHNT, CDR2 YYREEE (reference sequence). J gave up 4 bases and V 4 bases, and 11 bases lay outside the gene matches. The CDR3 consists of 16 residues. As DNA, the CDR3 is TGTGCCAGCAGCCCGGGGGTTGCGGGAGGGAGAGAGACCCAGTACTTC. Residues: CASSPGVAGGRETQYF.

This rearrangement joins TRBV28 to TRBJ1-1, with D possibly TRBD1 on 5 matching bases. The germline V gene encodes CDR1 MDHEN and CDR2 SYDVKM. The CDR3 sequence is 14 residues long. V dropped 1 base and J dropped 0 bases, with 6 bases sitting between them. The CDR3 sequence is CASSLSGLNTEAFF. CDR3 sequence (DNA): TGTGCCAGCAGTTTATCAGGGCTGAACACTGAAGCTTTCTTT.

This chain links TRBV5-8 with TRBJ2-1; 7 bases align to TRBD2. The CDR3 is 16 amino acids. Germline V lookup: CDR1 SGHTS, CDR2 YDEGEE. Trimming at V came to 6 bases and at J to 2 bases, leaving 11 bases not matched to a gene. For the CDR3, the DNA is TGTGCCAGCACCCTACTTGGGGGGGTTACCTACAATGAGCAGTTCTTC. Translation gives CASTLLGGVTYNEQFF. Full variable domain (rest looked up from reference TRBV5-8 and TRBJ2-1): EAGVTQSPTHLIKTRGQQATLRCSPISGHTSVYWYQQALGLGLQFLLWYDEGEERNRGNFPPRFSGRQFPNYSSELNVNALELEDSALYLCASTLLGGVTYNEQFFGPGTRLTVL.

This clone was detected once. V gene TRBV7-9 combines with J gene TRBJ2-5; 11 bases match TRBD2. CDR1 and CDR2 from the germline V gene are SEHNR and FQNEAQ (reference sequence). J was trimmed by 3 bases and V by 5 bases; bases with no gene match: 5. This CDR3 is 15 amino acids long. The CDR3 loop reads CASSRKTSGEETQYF. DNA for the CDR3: TGTGCCAGCAGCCGTAAGACTAGCGGGGAAGAGACCCAGTACTTC.

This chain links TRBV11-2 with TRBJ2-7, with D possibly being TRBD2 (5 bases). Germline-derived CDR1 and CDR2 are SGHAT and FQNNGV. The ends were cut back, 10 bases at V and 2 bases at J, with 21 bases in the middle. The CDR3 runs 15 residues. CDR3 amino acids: CATAEVRTGAYEQYF. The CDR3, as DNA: TGTGCCACCGCTGAAGTCAGGACTGGCGCCTACGAGCAGTACTTC.

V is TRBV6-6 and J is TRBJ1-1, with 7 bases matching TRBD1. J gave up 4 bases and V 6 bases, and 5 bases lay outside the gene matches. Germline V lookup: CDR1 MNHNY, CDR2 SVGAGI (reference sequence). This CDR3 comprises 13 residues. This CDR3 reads CASRQGSGTEAFF. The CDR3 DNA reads TGTGCCAGCAGACAGGGGTCGGGCACTGAAGCTTTCTTT.

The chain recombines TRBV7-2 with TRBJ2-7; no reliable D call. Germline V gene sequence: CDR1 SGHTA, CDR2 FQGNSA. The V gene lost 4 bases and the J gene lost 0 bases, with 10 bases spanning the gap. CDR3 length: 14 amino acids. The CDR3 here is CASSSHRISYEQYF. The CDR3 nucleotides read TGTGCCAGCAGCTCCCACCGGATCTCCTACGAGCAGTACTTC. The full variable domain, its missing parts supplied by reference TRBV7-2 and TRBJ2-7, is GAGVSQSPSNKVTEKGKDVELRCDPISGHTALYWYRQSLGQGLEFLIYFQGNSAPDKSGLPSDRFSAERTGGSVSTLTIQRTQQEDSAVYLCASSSHRISYEQYFGPGTRLTVT.

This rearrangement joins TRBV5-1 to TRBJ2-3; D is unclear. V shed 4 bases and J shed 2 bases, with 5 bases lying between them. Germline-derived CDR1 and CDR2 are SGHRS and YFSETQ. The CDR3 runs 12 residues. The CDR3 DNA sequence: TGCGCCAGCAGCGAAACCACAGATACGCAGTATTTT. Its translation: CASSETTDTQYF.

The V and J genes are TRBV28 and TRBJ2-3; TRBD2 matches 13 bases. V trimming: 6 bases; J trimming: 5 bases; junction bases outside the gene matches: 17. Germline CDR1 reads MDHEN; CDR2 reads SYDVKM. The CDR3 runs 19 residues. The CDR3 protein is CASRTGGYGLAGVVDTQYF. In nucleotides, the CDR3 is TGTGCCAGCAGGACAGGGGGCTACGGACTAGCGGGAGTAGTAGATACGCAGTATTTT.

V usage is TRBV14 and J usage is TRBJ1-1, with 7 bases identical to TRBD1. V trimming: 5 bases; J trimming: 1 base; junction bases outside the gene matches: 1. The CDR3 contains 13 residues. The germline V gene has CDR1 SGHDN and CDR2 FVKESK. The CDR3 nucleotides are TGTGCCAGCAGCGACAGGGCGAACACTGAAGCTTTCTTT. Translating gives CASSDRANTEAFF.